The 13 T cell receptor beta chains below were found in one sample sequenced in a study of blood T cell repertoires in COVID-19. Data came from immunoSEQ multiplex PCR; TCRdb stores just in-frame clones and leaves some out. The repertoire holds 250,000 or so clones, with roughly 80% as singletons. The sequencing input was peripheral blood. All receptors come from a woman aged 18-29 years with acute or convalescent COVID-19.

This chain connects TRBV7-8 to TRBJ2-7, with a weak D call TRBD1 (6 bases). Per germline, CDR1 SGHVS and CDR2 FQNEAQ. This CDR3 is 14 amino acids long. The germline V and J ends were trimmed by 0 bases and 2 bases, with 8 bases remaining between them. The CDR3 DNA is TGTGCCAGCAGCTTAGCGCGGACAGCCTACGAGCAGTACTTC. It specifies CASSLARTAYEQYF.

The rearrangement uses TRBV29-1 and TRBJ1-5, with D tentatively TRBD1 (5 bases). CDR1 is SQVTM, CDR2 ANQGSEA, per germline. Trimming shortened V by 6 bases and J by 9 bases, and 15 bases separated the two germline ends. The CDR3 has 12 amino acids. CDR3 bases: TGCAGCGTAGGGGCCCCCTTAGGGCCCCAGCATTTT. This translates into CSVGAPLGPQHF.

J is TRBJ2-7 and V is TRBV19; 12 bases match TRBD2. Germline V gene data show CDR1 as LNHDA and CDR2 as SQIVND (reference sequence). The CDR3 totals 14 residues. J lost 2 bases, V lost 7 bases, and 3 bases had no gene match. CDR3 in DNA: TGTGCCAGTACCCGGACTAGCGGGACCTACGAGCAGTACTTC. It specifies CASTRTSGTYEQYF.

As for this clone: At the DNA level, this CDR3 is encoded by other sequences in the same sample as well. The chain has TRBV5-6 and TRBJ1-2; 8 nucleotides match TRBD1. The CDR3 consists of 14 residues. The junction had 7 bases not matched to a gene; V was cut back by 4 bases and J by 5 bases. Germline values: CDR1 SGHDT, CDR2 YYEEEE. The CDR3 sequence: CASSPGQGSYGYTF. The DNA of the CDR3 is TGTGCCAGCAGCCCCGGACAGGGTTCGTATGGCTACACCTTC.

This clone has just a few counts. The J gene is TRBJ1-2, the V gene TRBV29-1; TRBD1 is a possible D gene (6 bases). Per germline, CDR1 SQVTM and CDR2 ANQGSEA. The CDR3 is 12 amino acids. The CDR3 nucleotides read TGCACCAATTACAGGGAGGGCTATGGCTACACCTTC. As protein: CTNYREGYGYTF. Complete variable domain (other parts from reference TRBV29-1 and TRBJ1-2): SAVISQKPSRDICQRGTSLTIQCQVDSQVTMMFWYRQQPGQSLTLIATANQGSEATYESGFVIDKFPISRPNLTFSTLTVSNMSPEDSSIYLCTNYREGYGYTFGSGTRLTVV.

The DNA of the CDR3 is TGTGCCAGCCGACTAGGGCCTAACGAGCAGTACTTC. Its protein is CASRLGPNEQYF. V usage is TRBV2 and J usage is TRBJ2-7; a weak D match, TRBD2 (6 bases). V lost 8 bases, J lost 5 bases, and 13 bases lay in between. The germline V gene encodes CDR1 SNHLY and CDR2 FYNNEI. The CDR3 spans 12 residues.

The rearrangement uses TRBV5-1 and TRBJ2-5; D is ambiguous. The CDR3 runs 14 residues. Trimming cost V 4 bases and J 4 bases, with 14 bases left between them. Per germline, CDR1 SGHRS and CDR2 YFSETQ. CDR3 sequence reads: CASSLRQAPETQYF. CDR3 DNA sequence: TGCGCCAGCAGCCTCCGACAAGCCCCAGAGACCCAGTACTTC.

The chain links TRBV18 to TRBJ1-2; 7 nucleotides match TRBD1. The V and J ends lost 3 bases and 4 bases, in that order; junction bases with no gene match: 8. Looked up from germline, CDR1 is KGHSH and CDR2 is LQKENI. The CDR3 extends over 15 amino acids. CDR3 region: CASSPQTGTAYGYTF. In DNA, the CDR3 is TGTGCCAGCTCACCCCAGACAGGGACGGCCTATGGCTACACCTTC.

This chain connects TRBV3-1 (or the pseudogene TRBV3-2) to TRBJ2-3, with 11 bases that match TRBD2. V shed 1 base and J 11 bases; nucleotides not matched to a gene: 8. Germline V gene lookup returns CDR1 LGHDT and CDR2 YNNKEL (reference sequence). The CDR3 has 15 amino acids. The CDR3 DNA is TGTGCCAGCAGCCAAGGCCTCCTAGCGGGGGGAATGCAGTATTTT. Its translation: CASSQGLLAGGMQYF.

This clone appeared once. V and J are TRBV6-1 and TRBJ1-5; D is unresolved. The CDR3 consists of 16 residues. V shed 2 bases and J shed 3 bases, with 14 bases lying between them. CDR1 MNHNS and CDR2 SASEGT come from the germline V gene. The CDR3 DNA follows: TGTGCCAGCAGTGAAACGGTACAGATCTACAATCAGCCCCAGCATTTT. It is translated as CASSETVQIYNQPQHF.

This clone was seen a single time. The rearrangement links TRBV30 to TRBJ2-5; D is ambiguous. Germline V CDR1 and CDR2: GTSNPN, SVGIG (reference sequence). The CDR3 spans 14 residues. Trimming left V 0 bases short and J 0 bases short, with 8 bases between. The DNA for the CDR3 is TGTGCCTGGAGTGTGCTGAGCTACCAAGAGACCCAGTACTTC. As protein: CAWSVLSYQETQYF.

This chain joins TRBV5-6 and TRBJ2-2; 7 bases fit TRBD2. Trimming at V came to 4 bases and at J to 5 bases, leaving 5 bases not matched to a gene. CDR1 and CDR2 from the germline V gene are SGHDT and YYEEEE. This CDR3 contains 14 residues. Written as DNA, the CDR3 is TGTGCCAGCAGCGGGAGGGGAAGGACCGGGGAGCTGTTTTTT. This codes for CASSGRGRTGELFF.

CDR3 nucleotides: TGTGCCTGGATTCCCCCTCGGGGGGAAAAACTGTTTTTT. Translating gives CAWIPPRGEKLFF. J is TRBJ1-4 and V is TRBV30; a possible D gene is TRBD1 (5 bases). V lost 4 bases and J lost 8, with 14 bases in between. The length of the CDR3 is 13 residues. Germline-derived CDR1 and CDR2 are GTSNPN and SVGIG (reference sequence).